This passage covers 9 T cell receptor beta chains from one sample sequenced in a study of T-cell memory formation after mild COVID-19. MiXCR was run by TCRdb on the 5' RACE reads, yielding one entry per CDR3 protein. The sample has tens of thousands of distinct CDR3 sequences, less than 15% seen once; the top ten hold roughly a quarter. Specimen: PBMCs or a T cell subset sorted from them (not recorded which). Receptors were obtained from a man aged 18 to 30 who had mild COVID-19 (a few samples of this study predate the infection). Cell type and time point are not known.

V and J are TRBV18 and TRBJ1-1; D is uncertain. The V gene lost 6 bases and the J gene lost 0 bases, with 14 bases spanning the gap. Germline V gene lookup returns CDR1 KGHSH and CDR2 LQKENI. This CDR3 has 15 amino acids. The CDR3 DNA follows: TGTGCCAGCTCGCCATGGGAGTCGATGAACACTGAAGCTTTCTTT. Amino acids: CASSPWESMNTEAFF.

V is TRBV20-1 and J is TRBJ2-2, with 11 bases lining up with TRBD1. V lost 1 base, J lost 5 bases, and 9 bases stayed unmatched. Germline-derived CDR1 and CDR2 are DFQATT and SNEGSKA (reference sequence). The CDR3 length is 17 residues. The DNA for the CDR3 is TGCAGTGCTAGAGGCCCGCTGGGACAGGGGGTGACCGGGGAGCTGTTTTTT. Encoded protein: CSARGPLGQGVTGELFF.

This rearrangement joins TRBV7-9 to TRBJ1-6; D not certain. Trimming removed 0 bases from V and 13 bases from J, with 7 bases in between. Germline V gene data show CDR1 as SEHNR and CDR2 as FQNEAQ (reference sequence). This CDR3 spans 12 amino acids. The CDR3 here is CASSLAGIPLHF. The CDR3 DNA reads as TGTGCCAGCAGCTTAGCGGGTATTCCCCTCCACTTT.

J is TRBJ1-2 and V is TRBV7-2; D call uncertain. V lost 5 bases to trimming and J lost 0 bases, with 4 bases between them. The germline V gene has CDR1 SGHTA and CDR2 FQGNSA. The CDR3 sequence is 12 residues long. CDR3 coding DNA: TGTGCCAGCAGCCAACCTAACTATGGCTACACCTTC. Its translation is CASSQPNYGYTF.

This clonotype occurred a few times. The chain couples TRBV20-1 to TRBJ2-7, with 10 bases aligning to TRBD1. The trim removed 1 base at V and 0 bases at J, leaving 3 bases unmatched. The V gene's germline CDR1 is DFQATT and CDR2 SNEGSKA (reference sequence). CDR3 length: 15 residues. The CDR3 DNA reads TGCAGTGCTAGAGGGACAGGGGGTTTCTCCTACGAGCAGTACTTC. It translates to CSARGTGGFSYEQYF.

This rearrangement joins TRBV6-2 or TRBV6-3 to TRBJ1-1; possibly TRBD1 for D (5 bases). The V end was cut by 6 bases, the J end by 3 bases, with 11 bases between. Looked up from germline, CDR1 is MNHEY and CDR2 is SVGEGT. This CDR3 has 13 amino acids. The CDR3 DNA is TGTGCCAGCAGGTGGGGCGCCGACACTGAAGCTTTCTTT. Protein sequence: CASRWGADTEAFF.

This clonotype was recorded many times. The CDR3 here is CASSFPTGANGYTF. CDR3 in DNA: TGTGCCAGCAGCTTCCCGACAGGAGCGAATGGCTACACCTTC. The rearrangement uses TRBV7-2 and TRBJ1-2, with D possibly matching TRBD1 (6 bases). This CDR3 region has 14 residues. Looked up from germline, CDR1 is SGHTA and CDR2 is FQGNSA. V lost 3 bases, J lost 6 bases, and 14 bases lay in between.

The genes are TRBV7-2 and TRBJ1-1, with D uncertain. This CDR3 comprises 14 residues. Trimming cost V 1 base and J 1 base, with 7 bases left between them. The germline V gene has CDR1 SGHTA and CDR2 FQGNSA. The CDR3 spells CASSLVPGNTEAFF. The CDR3 bases are TGTGCCAGCAGCTTAGTCCCGGGGAACACTGAAGCTTTCTTT.

V usage is TRBV7-8 and J usage is TRBJ1-2; tentative D call: TRBD1 (6 bases). V was shortened by 2 bases and J by 2 bases, with 9 bases between the two germline ends. This CDR3 comprises 14 residues. Per germline, CDR1 SGHVS and CDR2 FQNEAQ. CDR3 amino acids: CASSLQGPNYGYTF. DNA of the CDR3: TGTGCCAGCAGCTTACAGGGGCCCAACTATGGCTACACCTTC.